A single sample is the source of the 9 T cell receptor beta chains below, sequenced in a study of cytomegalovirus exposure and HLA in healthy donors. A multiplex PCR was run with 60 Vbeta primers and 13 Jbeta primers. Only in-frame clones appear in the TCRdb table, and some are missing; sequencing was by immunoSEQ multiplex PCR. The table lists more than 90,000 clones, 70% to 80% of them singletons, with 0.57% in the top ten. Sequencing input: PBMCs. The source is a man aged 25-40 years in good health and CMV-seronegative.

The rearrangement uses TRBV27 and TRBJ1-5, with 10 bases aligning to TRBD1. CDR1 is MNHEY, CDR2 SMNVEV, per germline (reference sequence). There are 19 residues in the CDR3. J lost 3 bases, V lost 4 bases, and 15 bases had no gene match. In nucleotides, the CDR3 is TGTGCCAGCAGTTCGGGACAGGGGCCACCATCCCCTTCCAATCAGCCCCAGCATTTT. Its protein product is CASSSGQGPPSPSNQPQHF.

The CDR3 is CATSRGLAGGRPDTQYF. The CDR3 bases are TGTGCCACCAGCAGAGGCCTAGCGGGGGGTAGGCCAGATACGCAGTATTTT. The chain couples TRBV15 to TRBJ2-3, with 11 bases that match TRBD2. CDR1 and CDR2 from the germline V gene are LNHNV and YYDKDF (reference sequence). V lost 1 base and J lost 4; bases outside the gene matches: 7. This CDR3 region has 17 residues.

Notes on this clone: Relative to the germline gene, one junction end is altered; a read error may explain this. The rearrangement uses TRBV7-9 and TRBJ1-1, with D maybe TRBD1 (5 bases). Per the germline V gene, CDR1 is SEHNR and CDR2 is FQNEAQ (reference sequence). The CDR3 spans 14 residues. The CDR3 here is CSSSLTQANTEAFF. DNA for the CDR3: TGTTCCAGCAGCTTAACACAGGCTAACACTGAAGCTTTCTTT. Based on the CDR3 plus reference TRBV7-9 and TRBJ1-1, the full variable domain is DTGVSQNPRHKITKRGQNVTFRCDPISEHNRLYWYRQTLGQGPEFLTYFQNEAQLEKSRLLSDRFSAERPKGSFSTLEIQRTEQGDSAMYLCSSSLTQANTEAFFGQGTRLTVV.

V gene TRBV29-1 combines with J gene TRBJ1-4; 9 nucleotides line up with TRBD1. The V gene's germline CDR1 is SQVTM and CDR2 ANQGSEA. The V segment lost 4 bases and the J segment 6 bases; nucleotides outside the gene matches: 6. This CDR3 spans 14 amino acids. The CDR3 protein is CSVGNRGPYEKLFF. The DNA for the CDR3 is TGCAGCGTTGGCAACAGGGGGCCTTATGAAAAACTGTTTTTT.

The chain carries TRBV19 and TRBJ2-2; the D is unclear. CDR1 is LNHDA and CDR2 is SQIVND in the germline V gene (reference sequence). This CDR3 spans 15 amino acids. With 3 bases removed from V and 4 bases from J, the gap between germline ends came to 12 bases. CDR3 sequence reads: CASSITGFGTGELFF. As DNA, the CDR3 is TGTGCCAGTAGTATTACCGGGTTTGGCACCGGGGAGCTGTTTTTT.

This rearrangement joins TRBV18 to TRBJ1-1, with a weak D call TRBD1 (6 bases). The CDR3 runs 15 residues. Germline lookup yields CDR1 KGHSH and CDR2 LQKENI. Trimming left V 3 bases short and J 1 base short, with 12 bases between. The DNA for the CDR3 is TGTGCCAGCTCACCCAAGGACAGCTCGAACACTGAAGCTTTCTTT. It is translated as CASSPKDSSNTEAFF.

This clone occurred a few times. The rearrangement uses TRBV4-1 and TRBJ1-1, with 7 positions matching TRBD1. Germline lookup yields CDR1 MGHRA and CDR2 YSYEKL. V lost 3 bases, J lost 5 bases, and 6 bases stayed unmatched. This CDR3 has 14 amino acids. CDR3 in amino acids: CASSQNDRETEAFF. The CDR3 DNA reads TGCGCCAGCAGCCAGAATGACAGGGAAACTGAAGCTTTCTTT.

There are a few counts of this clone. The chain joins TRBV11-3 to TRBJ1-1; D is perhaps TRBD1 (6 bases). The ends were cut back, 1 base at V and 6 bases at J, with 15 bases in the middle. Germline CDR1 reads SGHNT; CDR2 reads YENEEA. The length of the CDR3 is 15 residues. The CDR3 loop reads CASSLGSGDIAEAFF. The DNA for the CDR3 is TGTGCCAGCAGCTTAGGGTCAGGGGATATCGCTGAAGCTTTCTTT.

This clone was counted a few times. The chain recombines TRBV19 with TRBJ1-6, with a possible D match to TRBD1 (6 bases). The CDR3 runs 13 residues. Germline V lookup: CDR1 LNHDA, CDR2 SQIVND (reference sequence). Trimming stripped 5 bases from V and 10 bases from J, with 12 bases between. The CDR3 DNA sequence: TGTGCCAGTAGTGTACAGGGTTCCTCACCCCTCCACTTT. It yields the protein CASSVQGSSPLHF.